This T cell receptor beta chain was retrieved from a study of cytomegalovirus exposure and HLA in healthy donors. CDR1 SGHDN and CDR2 FVKESK come from the germline V gene. The germline V and J ends were trimmed by 1 base and 0 bases, with 10 bases remaining between them. This CDR3 is 16 amino acids long. It was with 60 Vbeta and 13 Jbeta primers that the PCR ran. Sequenced by immunoSEQ multiplex PCR; TCRdb stores in-frame clones only, minus some. Of 120,000 or so clones in the sample, just over 65% were seen once. About this clone itself: What it binds is unknown.

General observations from the study: Presence/absence analyses treated sequencing depth as roughly uniform across donors.

The sequence was obtained from a man between 18 and 29 years old in good health and CMV-seronegative. This chain uses TRBV14 with TRBJ2-1; possibly TRBD2 for D (6 bases). Sequencing used PBMCs. The CDR3 loop reads CASSQGEVSSYNEQFF. CDR3 DNA sequence: TGTGCCAGCAGCCAAGGGGAGGTTAGCTCCTACAATGAGCAGTTCTTC.